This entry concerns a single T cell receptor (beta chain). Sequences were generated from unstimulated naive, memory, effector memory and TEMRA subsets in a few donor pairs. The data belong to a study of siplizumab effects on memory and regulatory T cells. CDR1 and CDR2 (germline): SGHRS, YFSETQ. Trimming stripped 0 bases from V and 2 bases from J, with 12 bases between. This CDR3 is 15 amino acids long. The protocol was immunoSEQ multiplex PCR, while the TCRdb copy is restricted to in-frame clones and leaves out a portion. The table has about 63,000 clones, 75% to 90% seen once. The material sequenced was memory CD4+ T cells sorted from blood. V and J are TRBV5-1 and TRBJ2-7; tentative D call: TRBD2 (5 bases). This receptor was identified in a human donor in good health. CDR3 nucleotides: TGCGCCAGCAGCTTGGCGGCTAGCCAGACCTACGAGCAGTACTTC. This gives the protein CASSLAASQTYEQYF.